One TCR beta chain is described in this entry. Its antigen is undetermined. The CDR3 has 14 amino acids. CDR1 is LNHNV and CDR2 is YYDKDF in the germline V gene (reference sequence). Trimming shortened V by 3 bases and J by 1 base, and 6 bases separated the two germline ends. This specimen belongs to a study of CD8+ T cells in alopecia areata. Study context: A 6-month off-drug phase came after tofacitinib, which had lasted 6 to 18 months. General observations from the study: In patients, TCRs were shared less clearly than in mice, and HLA may possibly be involved.

Isolated RNA was reverse transcribed into cDNA used as the sequencing template. Repertoires were generated with immunoSEQ multiplex PCR, while TCRdb's copy carries only in-frame clones and drops some. The sample consists of 150,000 or so clones, 49% of them appearing once. The input for sequencing was CD8+ T cells sorted from blood, taken at week 0. The receptor was derived from a human donor with alopecia areata. V usage is TRBV15 and J usage is TRBJ2-2; D is undetermined. The CDR3 is CATSSSENTGELFF. In DNA form, the CDR3 reads TGTGCCACCAGCAGCAGTGAGAACACCGGGGAGCTGTTTTTT.